These 27 T cell receptor beta chains came from one sample sequenced in a study of beta chain features in type 1 diabetes. All of the isolated RNA was reverse transcribed, so expressed TCRB transcripts were sequenced. Clones were sequenced by immunoSEQ multiplex PCR, and TCRdb holds only the in-frame ones, with some missing. The table lists some 350,000 clones, about 13% of them singletons, with nearly 0.015% in the top ten. Findings and caveats of the study: Type 1 diabetes patients had TCRB CDR3s that were shorter (moderately but significantly so) in all four CD4+ subsets.

The antigens for these receptors are not known. The sample taken for sequencing was naive CD4+ T cells from blood. Receptors were obtained from a woman under 30 with type 1 diabetes.

The gene calls are TRBV28 and TRBJ1-2; 7 bases fit TRBD1. The CDR3 has 15 amino acids. Per germline, CDR1 MDHEN and CDR2 SYDVKM. Trimming took 2 bases from V and 0 from J; bases not matched to a gene: 3. CDR3 DNA sequence: TGTGCCAGCAGTTTACCTGGGACAGCTAACTATGGCTACACCTTC. It specifies CASSLPGTANYGYTF.

The table lists this clone with a few counts. The chain combines TRBV11-3 with TRBJ2-3; D is perhaps TRBD1 (6 bases). There are 15 residues in the CDR3. Germline lookup yields CDR1 SGHNT and CDR2 YENEEA. Trimming left V 4 bases short and J 0 bases short, with 11 bases between. The CDR3 nucleotides read TGTGCCAGCAGCTCCGGGACAACTAGCACAGATACGCAGTATTTT. Translation: CASSSGTTSTDTQYF.

The chain employs TRBV6-5 and TRBJ2-5; TRBD1 matches 12 bases. This CDR3 has 14 amino acids. V trimming: 6 bases; J trimming: 6 bases; junction bases outside the gene matches: 5. CDR1 is MNHEY, CDR2 SVGAGI, per germline. The CDR3 coding sequence is TGTGCCAGCAGAGGGACAGGGGGCAGAAAGACCCAGTACTTC. Amino acids: CASRGTGGRKTQYF.

The chain uses TRBV6-5 and TRBJ2-2; 7 bases are shared with TRBD2. The germline V gene encodes CDR1 MNHEY and CDR2 SVGAGI. V shed 6 bases, J shed 10 bases, and the junction held 11 bases outside the gene matches. CDR3 length: 14 residues. In DNA, the CDR3 is TGTGCCAGCAGGCGGGGACTACACCTTGAGGAGCTGTTTTTT. It specifies CASRRGLHLEELFF.

The chain combines TRBV7-2 with TRBJ2-7, with a tentative D call TRBD2 (6 bases). Trimming removed 2 bases from V and 4 bases from J, with 9 bases in between. Per the germline V gene, CDR1 is SGHTA and CDR2 is FQGNSA. This CDR3 comprises 13 residues. The CDR3 DNA is TGTGCCAGCAGCTTACTACGGGGGTACGAGCAGTACTTC. Translated, it gives CASSLLRGYEQYF.

The J gene is TRBJ2-3, the V gene TRBV6-5, with TRBD1 as a possible D gene (6 bases). Germline V CDR1 and CDR2: MNHEY, SVGAGI. Trimming pared 2 bases from V and 0 bases from J, leaving 12 bases between. The CDR3 extends over 16 amino acids. The CDR3 DNA reads TGTGCCAGCAGTTACAGGGGGAGACCTAGCACAGATACGCAGTATTTT. Translating it yields CASSYRGRPSTDTQYF.

This clone has a handful of counts. The rearrangement links TRBV19 to TRBJ2-3; TRBD1 is a possible D gene (6 bases). Germline CDR1 and CDR2: LNHDA and SQIVND (reference sequence). The CDR3 consists of 12 residues. With 6 bases removed from V and 7 bases from J, the gap between germline ends came to 11 bases. CDR3 sequence: CASRQGANTQYF. The CDR3 DNA reads as TGTGCCAGTAGACAGGGCGCAAATACGCAGTATTTT. Based on the CDR3 plus reference TRBV19 and TRBJ2-3, the full variable domain is DGGITQSPKYLFRKEGQNVTLSCEQNLNHDAMYWYRQDPGQGLRLIYYSQIVNDFQKGDIAEGYSVSREKKESFPLTVTSAQKNPTAFYLCASRQGANTQYFGPGTRLTVL.

The chain links TRBV28 to TRBJ2-6; 13 bases map to TRBD2. Looked up from germline, CDR1 is MDHEN and CDR2 is SYDVKM. The CDR3 length is 22 residues. Trimming removed 8 bases from V and 2 bases from J; junction bases left unmatched: 21. This chain's CDR3 is CASFTDRPPGGLAGPGANVLTF. In nucleotides, the CDR3 is TGTGCCAGCTTTACAGACCGGCCTCCCGGGGGACTAGCGGGACCTGGGGCCAACGTCCTGACTTTC.

Remarks on this clone: The conserved phenylalanine or tryptophan is not found at the CDR3 terminus, so this likely reflects a read error. No DNA is shown, since the ends of the CDR3 on it are uncertain; the CDR3 is the one TCRdb lists. This chain uses TRBV23-1 with TRBJ1-1. TRBV23-1 is marked as an open reading frame, function uncertain. The CDR3 has 11 residues if both end residues are counted. The CDR3 protein is CASSPIEEGTY.

This clone has just a few counts. This chain uses TRBV5-5 with TRBJ2-7; D unresolved. Germline V gene sequence: CDR1 SGHKS, CDR2 YYEKEE (reference sequence). With 4 bases removed from V and 6 bases from J, the gap between germline ends came to 8 bases. The CDR3 is 11 residues long. CDR3 in amino acids: CASSRLGEQYV. DNA for the CDR3: TGTGCCAGCAGCCGTCTAGGCGAGCAGTACGTC.

This clone has only a few counts. The V gene is TRBV28, the J gene TRBJ2-1; 11 bases are a match to TRBD2. The V gene end was trimmed by 7 bases and the J gene end by 5 bases; junction bases not matched to a gene: 7. The germline V gene encodes CDR1 MDHEN and CDR2 SYDVKM. The CDR3 consists of 15 residues. CDR3 residues: CASTPLAGGNNEQFF. The CDR3 DNA reads as TGTGCCAGCACCCCCCTAGCGGGAGGCAACAATGAGCAGTTCTTC.

V and J are TRBV5-1 and TRBJ2-5; perhaps TRBD2 as D (5 bases). In germline, CDR1 is SGHRS, CDR2 YFSETQ. There are 13 residues in the CDR3. With 4 bases removed from V and 2 bases from J, the gap between germline ends came to 9 bases. CDR3 protein: CASSLGVQETQYF. CDR3 sequence (DNA): TGCGCCAGCAGCCTGGGAGTTCAAGAGACCCAGTACTTC.

This clone was recorded a few times. V is TRBV5-1 and J is TRBJ2-1; a possible D gene is TRBD2 (6 bases). This CDR3 has 16 amino acids. Germline values: CDR1 SGHRS, CDR2 YFSETQ. Trimming took 4 bases from V and 1 from J, leaving 15 bases between them. DNA of the CDR3: TGCGCCAGCAGCCTCCCCTCGGGAGTATCCTACAATGAGCAGTTCTTC. It encodes CASSLPSGVSYNEQFF.

The chain carries TRBV5-4 and TRBJ2-1; 7 nucleotides match TRBD2. CDR3 size: 15 residues. Trimming took 1 base from V and 7 from J; bases not matched to a gene: 8. Germline V gene sequence: CDR1 SGHNT, CDR2 YYREEE (reference sequence). DNA of the CDR3: TGTGCCAGCAGCTTGCCACGGGCCGGGGGGAATGAGCAGTTCTTC. Protein sequence: CASSLPRAGGNEQFF.

V gene TRBV7-9 combines with J gene TRBJ1-5; 9 bases fit TRBD1. CDR1 is SEHNR, CDR2 FQNEAQ, per germline (reference sequence). CDR3 length: 15 residues. Unmatched junction bases numbered 9, after V lost 5 bases and J lost 7 bases. CDR3 sequence (DNA): TGTGCCAGCAGCCAACAGGGGGCGAAGGGGCAGCCCCAGCATTTT. It encodes CASSQQGAKGQPQHF.

The chain employs TRBV28 and TRBJ2-1; no definite D call. CDR3 size: 14 residues. V dropped 5 bases and J dropped 7 bases, with 15 bases sitting between them. CDR1 is MDHEN, CDR2 SYDVKM, per germline. The CDR3 sequence is CASSRPLPGNEQFF. The DNA of the CDR3 is TGTGCCAGCAGTCGACCCCTACCCGGGAATGAGCAGTTCTTC.

The rearrangement links TRBV7-2 to TRBJ2-5; D not resolved. Trimming removed 3 bases from V and 5 bases from J, with 7 bases in between. Looked up from germline, CDR1 is SGHTA and CDR2 is FQGNSA. The CDR3 is 12 amino acids. The CDR3 loop reads CASSLWSETQYF. The CDR3 DNA follows: TGTGCCAGCAGCTTGTGGAGTGAGACCCAGTACTTC.

This clone was found a few times. The chain uses TRBV7-2 and TRBJ2-6; D uncertain. This CDR3 region has 14 residues. Looked up from germline, CDR1 is SGHTA and CDR2 is FQGNSA. V lost 2 bases to trimming and J lost 4 bases, with 6 bases between them. CDR3 sequence (DNA): TGTGCCAGCAGCTTACACTCAGGGGCCAACGTCCTGACTTTC. Its protein is CASSLHSGANVLTF.

The sample holds a few counts of this clone. V gene TRBV9 combines with J gene TRBJ1-4, with D perhaps TRBD1 (5 bases). CDR3 size: 14 residues. V was cut by 4 bases and J by 2 bases, with 9 bases left in between. Germline-derived CDR1 and CDR2 are SGDLS and YYNGEE. The CDR3 region has the DNA TGTGCCAGCAGCCCAGGGATTACTAATGAAAAACTGTTTTTT. Amino acids: CASSPGITNEKLFF.

V usage is TRBV18 and J usage is TRBJ1-1, with 9 positions matching TRBD1. From germline, CDR1 is KGHSH and CDR2 LQKENI. Trimming took 6 bases from V and 6 from J; bases not matched to a gene: 8. This CDR3 is 14 amino acids long. CDR3 loop: CASSRDRVVAEAFF. The DNA for the CDR3 is TGTGCCAGCTCCCGGGACAGGGTGGTCGCTGAAGCTTTCTTT.

This clone has only a few counts. V and J are TRBV11-2 and TRBJ2-3; possible D gene TRBD2, 6 bases. The CDR3 is 15 residues long. Trimming took 0 bases from V and 6 from J, leaving 13 bases between them. Per the germline V gene, CDR1 is SGHAT and CDR2 is FQNNGV. The CDR3 bases are TGTGCCAGCAGCTTAGAAACGGGAGCTGTGGATACGCAGTATTTT. Residues: CASSLETGAVDTQYF.

This clone has just a few counts. The CDR3 protein is CASSPEGSGANVLTF. CDR3 coding DNA: TGTGCCAGCAGCCCGGAGGGTTCTGGGGCCAACGTCCTGACTTTC. This chain joins TRBV7-9 and TRBJ2-6, with D tentatively TRBD2 (6 bases). Germline V gene data show CDR1 as SEHNR and CDR2 as FQNEAQ (reference sequence). Trimming stripped 5 bases from V and 1 base from J, with 9 bases between. This CDR3 comprises 15 residues.

The chain joins TRBV15 to TRBJ2-5; 10 positions match TRBD2. CDR1 LNHNV and CDR2 YYDKDF come from the germline V gene (reference sequence). The CDR3 loop spans 16 amino acids. Unmatched junction bases numbered 10, after V lost 0 bases and J lost 9 bases. CDR3 sequence (DNA): TGTGCCACCAGCAGAGATACAGCGGGAGGGATTGCGGCCCAGTACTTC. Translation: CATSRDTAGGIAAQYF.

This clone has more than one count but fewer than ten. The rearrangement uses TRBV5-1 and TRBJ2-1, with D perhaps matching TRBD2 (6 bases). With 4 bases removed from V and 0 bases from J, the gap between germline ends came to 11 bases. The CDR3 is made up of 15 amino acids. From germline, CDR1 is SGHRS and CDR2 YFSETQ. The CDR3 here is CASSPSGLSYNEQFF. CDR3 DNA sequence: TGCGCCAGCAGCCCAAGCGGGCTCTCCTACAATGAGCAGTTCTTC.

The rearrangement joins TRBV30 to TRBJ2-7; 11 bases align to TRBD1. The germline gives CDR1 GTSNPN, CDR2 SVGIG (reference sequence). CDR3 length: 13 residues. The V gene end was trimmed by 2 bases and the J gene end by 5 bases; junction bases not matched to a gene: 2. CDR3 loop: CAWSSDRGHEQYF. Written as DNA, the CDR3 is TGTGCCTGGAGTTCGGACAGGGGGCACGAGCAGTACTTC. The whole variable domain, filled in from reference TRBV30 and TRBJ2-7, reads SQTIHQWPATLVQPVGSPLSLECTVEGTSNPNLYWYRQAAGRGLQLLFYSVGIGQISSEVPQNLSASRPQDRQFILSSKKLLLSDSGFYLCAWSSDRGHEQYFGPGTRLTVT.

This chain links TRBV6-6 with TRBJ2-1, with TRBD1 matching over 9 bases. The CDR3 is made up of 16 amino acids. The germline V gene has CDR1 MNHNY and CDR2 SVGAGI (reference sequence). V trimming: 0 bases; J trimming: 4 bases; junction bases outside the gene matches: 4. The CDR3 coding sequence is TGTGCCAGCAGTTACTCGACTGGGACAGGGTACAATGAGCAGTTCTTC. Amino acid sequence: CASSYSTGTGYNEQFF.

The chain links TRBV7-2 to TRBJ1-2; D not resolved. Between the trimmed V and J ends, which lost 1 base and 0 bases, there was a span of 6 bases. The CDR3 is 14 amino acids. Germline V gene sequence: CDR1 SGHTA, CDR2 FQGNSA. CDR3 sequence reads: CASSLGAANYGYTF. The CDR3 nucleotides read TGTGCCAGCAGCTTAGGGGCAGCTAACTATGGCTACACCTTC. Combining the CDR3 with reference TRBV7-2 and TRBJ1-2 gives the whole variable domain GAGVSQSPSNKVTEKGKDVELRCDPISGHTALYWYRQSLGQGLEFLIYFQGNSAPDKSGLPSDRFSAERTGGSVSTLTIQRTQQEDSAVYLCASSLGAANYGYTFGSGTRLTVV.